This T cell receptor (beta chain) was sequenced for a study of identical twins. Notes on the study in general: Monozygotic twin pairs showed more out-of-frame TCR alpha sharing than models estimated. Twin pairs had excess sharing that was weaker in beta out-of-frame sequences.

Germline V gene data show CDR1 as MNHEY and CDR2 as SVGAGI. J lost 2 bases, V lost 6 bases, and 2 bases had no gene match. This CDR3 comprises 13 residues. Healthy Caucasians made up all donors. On this clonotype itself: Its antigen is unidentified.

It was template switching that added a universal primer site, and there were unique molecular identifiers on the cDNA. MiXCR, applied by TCRdb to the 5' RACE reads, yields one record per CDR3 protein. The table lists 1.5 million or so distinct CDR3 sequences, more than 30% of them singletons. The sequenced material came from cord blood. V usage is TRBV6-5 and J usage is TRBJ2-5, with TRBD1 matching over 8 bases. The TCR was taken from a newborn girl in good health. CDR3 sequence reads: CASRNRGQETQYF. In DNA form, the CDR3 reads TGTGCCAGCAGGAACAGGGGGCAAGAGACCCAGTACTTC.